A selection of T cell receptor beta chains follows, all from one sample in a study of CD8 T cells in ankylosing spondylitis. TCRdb recomputed calls from the 5' RACE reads with MiXCR, one row per CDR3 protein. The data contain about 340,000 distinct CDR3 sequences, 14% to 15% of them singletons. The material sequenced was blood, either unsorted or a sorted T cell fraction (not recorded which). Receptors were obtained from a male donor with ankylosing spondylitis or in good health (not recorded which). Each CDR3 is given with its conserved first and last residue. D genes are given only for firm matches.

>TRBD2|TRBJ2-3|TRBV12-5
CASGRSGAADTQYF
>TRBD1|TRBJ2-3|TRBV5-1
CASSWTGVVGDTQYF
>.|TRBJ1-1|TRBV24-1
CATSDSDTPEAFF
>TRBD1|TRBJ2-5|TRBV5-1
CASSLDRGQETQYF
>TRBD1|TRBJ1-4|TRBV5-6
CASTGTANEKLFF
>TRBD1|TRBJ1-4|TRBV6-2/TRBV6-3
CASSYRGQESEKLFF
>.|TRBJ2-1|TRBV10-3
CAIRGGGSGNEQFF
>TRBD2|TRBJ2-4|TRBV15
CATSRDLASGGQNIQYF
>.|TRBJ2-7|TRBV2
CASSGTTVKFYEQYF
>TRBD1|TRBJ1-2|TRBV20-1
CSATGTGAGYGYTF
>.|TRBJ2-1|TRBV5-1
CASSLSGDRNYNEQFF
>TRBD2|TRBJ2-1|TRBV12-3/TRBV12-4
CASSSRLAGGRADEQFF
>.|TRBJ2-2|TRBV4-2
CASSQDPGNTGELFF
>.|TRBJ1-3|TRBV7-9
CASSYRTVGNTIYF
>.|TRBJ2-7|TRBV6-1
CASSTGPGPEYEQYF
>.|TRBJ2-3|TRBV4-2
CASSQVSGPPKEYF
>TRBD2|TRBJ2-3|TRBV6-4
CASSPSGTSGDTQYF
>TRBD1|TRBJ1-2|TRBV20-1
CSAIGTVNNYGYTF
>.|TRBJ2-2|TRBV12-3/TRBV12-4
CASSFGFGSPGGELFF
>.|TRBJ1-5|TRBV20-1
CSARSGGDNQPQHF
>.|TRBJ1-1|TRBV29-1
CSVVDSLNTEAFF
>.|TRBJ1-2|TRBV12-3/TRBV12-4
CASRPGQRFSYGYTF
>TRBD2|TRBJ2-3|TRBV4-2
CASSQDGGGADTQYF
>.|TRBJ1-4|TRBV20-1
CSVPAANEKLFF
>TRBD2|TRBJ2-7|TRBV6-5
CASSYQSSGSYEQYF
>.|TRBJ1-1|TRBV5-6
CASSLIADYMNTEAFF
>TRBD2|TRBJ2-3|TRBV5-1
CASSSRGVSTDTQYF
>TRBD1|TRBJ2-2|TRBV7-2
CASSPRQGASTGELFF
>.|TRBJ2-7|TRBV12-3/TRBV12-4
CASSRPGDYEQYF
>TRBD1|TRBJ2-1|TRBV14
CASSPNRGRDEQFF
>.|TRBJ2-7|TRBV27
CASSLSGSTYEQYF
>TRBD1|TRBJ2-1|TRBV5-6
CASSVQPGTGVVDEQFF
>.|TRBJ2-3|TRBV6-5
CASSSVGWDTQYF
>TRBD2|TRBJ2-1|TRBV20-1
CSARGLAGGPRGEQFF
>.|TRBJ2-7|TRBV18
CASSDRTANSYEQYF
>.|TRBJ1-1|TRBV12-3/TRBV12-4
CASSLGLGFEAFF
>.|TRBJ1-6|TRBV5-1
CASRVGTDNSPLHF
>.|TRBJ1-1|TRBV5-1
CASSLARGAGTEAFF
>.|TRBJ2-2|TRBV5-5
CASSFIPGQTNTGELFF
>.|TRBJ2-1|TRBV14
CASSQLGQGEQFF
>.|TRBJ2-5|TRBV7-2
CASSLVGGRGQETQYF
>TRBD2|TRBJ2-1|TRBV9
CASSVATSASFDW
>TRBD1|TRBJ2-1|TRBV5-1
CASSLAGTGGYNEQFF
>.|TRBJ1-6|TRBV7-2
CASSLESGNSPLHF
>.|TRBJ2-1|TRBV7-2
CASSASRGLGYNEQFF
>TRBD2|TRBJ2-3|TRBV20-1
CSALSGRLTDTQYF
>TRBD1|TRBJ2-7|TRBV6-1
CASSAGTGVIYEQYF
>TRBD2|TRBJ2-1|TRBV14
CASSEVGGRGYNEQFF
>.|TRBJ1-2|TRBV7-2
CASSPYLRGYTF
>.|TRBJ2-7|TRBV20-1
CSARDRGTGPYEQYF
>.|TRBJ1-2|TRBV7-2
CASRPKPGATHGYTF
>.|TRBJ2-2|TRBV3-1
CACGPDTGELFF
>.|TRBJ1-1|TRBV13
CASSRQSNTEAFF
>.|TRBJ2-3|TRBV5-1
CASSSDLTTQYF
>TRBD1|TRBJ1-2|TRBV5-5
CASSFLQGTNYGYTF